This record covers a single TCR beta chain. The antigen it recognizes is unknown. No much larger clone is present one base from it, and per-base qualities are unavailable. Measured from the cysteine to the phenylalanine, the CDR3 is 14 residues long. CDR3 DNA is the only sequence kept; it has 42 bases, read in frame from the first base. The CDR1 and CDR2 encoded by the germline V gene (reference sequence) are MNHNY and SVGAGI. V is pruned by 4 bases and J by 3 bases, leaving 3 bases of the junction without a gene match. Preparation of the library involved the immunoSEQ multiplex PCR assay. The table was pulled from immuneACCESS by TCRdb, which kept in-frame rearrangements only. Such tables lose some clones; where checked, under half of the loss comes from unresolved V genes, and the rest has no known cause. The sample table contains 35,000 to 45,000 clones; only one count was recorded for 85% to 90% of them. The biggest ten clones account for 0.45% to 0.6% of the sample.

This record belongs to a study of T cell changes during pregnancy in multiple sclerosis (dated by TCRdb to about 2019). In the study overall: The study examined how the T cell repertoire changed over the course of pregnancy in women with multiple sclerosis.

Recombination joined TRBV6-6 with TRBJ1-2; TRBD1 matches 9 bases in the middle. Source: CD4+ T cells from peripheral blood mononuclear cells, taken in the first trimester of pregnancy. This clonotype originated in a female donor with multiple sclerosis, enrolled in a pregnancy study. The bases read TGTGCCAGCAGTTGGGACAGGGATGACTATGGCTACACCTTC. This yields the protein CASSWDRDDYGYTF.